The following is a TCR beta chain sequence with its context. The method was immunoSEQ multiplex PCR; TCRdb's version includes in-frame clones alone and lacks a portion of them. The profile covers 150,000 to 200,000 clones, with around 85% appearing a single time and around 0.93% taken by the ten largest. This sample is drawn from a study of blood T cell repertoires in COVID-19. The CDR3 is 13 amino acids. V lost 5 bases and J 4 bases, leaving 10 bases between the germline ends. Germline V gene sequence: CDR1 SGHAT, CDR2 FQNNGV. Sequences were obtained from peripheral blood. This TCR was sampled from a man aged 60-69 years with COVID-19, enrolled during active disease. The rearrangement uses TRBV11-2 and TRBJ2-3, with D unresolved. For the CDR3, the DNA is TGTGCCAGCAGCCCCCCTCCCCCAGATACGCAGTATTTT. Its protein is CASSPPPPDTQYF.